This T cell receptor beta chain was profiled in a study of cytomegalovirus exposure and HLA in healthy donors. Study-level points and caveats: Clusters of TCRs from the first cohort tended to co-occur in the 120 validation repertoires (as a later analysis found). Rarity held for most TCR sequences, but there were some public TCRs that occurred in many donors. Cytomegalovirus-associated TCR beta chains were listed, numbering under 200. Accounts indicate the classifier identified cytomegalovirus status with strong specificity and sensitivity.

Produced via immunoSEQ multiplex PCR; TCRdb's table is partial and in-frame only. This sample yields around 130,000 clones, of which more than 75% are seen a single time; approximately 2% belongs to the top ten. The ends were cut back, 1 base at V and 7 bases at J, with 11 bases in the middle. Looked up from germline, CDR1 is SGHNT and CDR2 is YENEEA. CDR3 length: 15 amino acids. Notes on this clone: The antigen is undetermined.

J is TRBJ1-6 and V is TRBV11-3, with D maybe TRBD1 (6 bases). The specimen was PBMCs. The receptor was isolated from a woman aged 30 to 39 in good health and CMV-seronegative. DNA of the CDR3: TGTGCCAGCAGCTTAGTTGCAGGGGCGAATTCACCCCTCCACTTT. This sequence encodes CASSLVAGANSPLHF.